The 14 T cell receptor beta chains presented below share a single source sample, sequenced in a study of CD8 T cells in ankylosing spondylitis. TCRdb re-called the 5' RACE reads through MiXCR, storing one row per CDR3 protein. The profile shows almost 250,000 distinct CDR3 sequences, 32% of them singletons. Sequenced sample: blood, either unsorted or a sorted T cell fraction (not recorded which). All receptors derive from a male donor with ankylosing spondylitis or in good health (not recorded which).

This chain joins TRBV5-1 and TRBJ2-1; D might be TRBD1 (6 bases). The CDR3 runs to 15 residues. CDR1 and CDR2 (germline): SGHRS, YFSETQ. Trimming cost V 4 bases and J 5 bases, with 16 bases left between them. The CDR3 nucleotides are TGCGCCAGCAGCGTAGCCGGGACACAGAACAATGAGCAGTTCTTC. Translated: CASSVAGTQNNEQFF.

V usage is TRBV20-1 and J usage is TRBJ2-5; 11 nucleotides line up with TRBD1. Germline assignment: CDR1 DFQATT and CDR2 SNEGSKA (reference sequence). V trimming: 5 bases; J trimming: 1 base; junction bases outside the gene matches: 6. This CDR3 spans 15 amino acids. CDR3 loop: CSADPGTGGQETQYF. The CDR3 region has the DNA TGCAGTGCTGACCCCGGGACAGGGGGCCAAGAGACCCAGTACTTC.

The gene calls are TRBV29-1 and TRBJ2-1; 10 nucleotides agree with TRBD2. The ends lost 2 bases at V and 0 bases at J; junction bases unmatched: 22. Per the germline V gene, CDR1 is SQVTM and CDR2 is ANQGSEA. There are 22 residues in the CDR3. This chain's CDR3 is CSVEFGTDLTSGELSSYNEQFF. The CDR3 DNA reads as TGCAGCGTTGAATTTGGGACAGACCTAACTAGCGGGGAACTAAGCTCCTACAATGAGCAGTTCTTC.

This chain links TRBV12-3 or TRBV12-4 with TRBJ2-7; 7 bases map to TRBD1. This CDR3 spans 13 amino acids. V shed 5 bases, J shed 7 bases, and the junction held 8 bases outside the gene matches. The CDR3 DNA reads TGTGCCAGCAGTGTCGGACAGGCTAGTGAGCAGTACTTC. Its protein is CASSVGQASEQYF.

The table lists this clonotype with a few counts. The rearrangement joins TRBV20-1 to TRBJ2-6; no reliable D call. V lost 4 bases and J 1 base, leaving 8 bases between the germline ends. This CDR3 is built from 14 residues. Germline lookup yields CDR1 DFQATT and CDR2 SNEGSKA (reference sequence). The CDR3 sequence: CSATTVSGANVLTF. CDR3 bases: TGCAGTGCTACAACGGTATCTGGGGCCAACGTCCTGACTTTC.

The chain is built from TRBV6-1 and TRBJ2-3, with 10 nucleotides matching TRBD1. This CDR3 spans 16 amino acids. J was trimmed by 0 bases and V by 6 bases; bases with no gene match: 6. Looked up from germline, CDR1 is MNHNS and CDR2 is SASEGT. This CDR3 is CASSQTGGRSTDTQYF. The CDR3 region has the DNA TGTGCCAGCAGCCAGACAGGGGGCCGTAGCACAGATACGCAGTATTTT.

The chain links TRBV10-3 to TRBJ2-1; a possible D gene is TRBD2 (6 bases). CDR3 length: 14 amino acids. The V end lost 4 bases, the J end lost 3 bases, and 10 bases lay between the germline ends. From germline, CDR1 is ENHRY and CDR2 SYGVKD. The CDR3 is CAISGGGDYNEQFF. DNA for the CDR3: TGTGCCATCAGTGGTGGAGGGGACTACAATGAGCAGTTCTTC.

This clonotype came up a few times. This rearrangement joins TRBV5-5 to TRBJ2-2, with D possibly being TRBD2 (5 bases). Germline lookup yields CDR1 SGHKS and CDR2 YYEKEE (reference sequence). Trimming took 2 bases from V and 9 from J, leaving 11 bases between them. The CDR3 totals 13 residues. The CDR3 region has the DNA TGTGCCAGCAGCTTCGGGGTCTCGAGGGAGCTGTTTTTT. It specifies CASSFGVSRELFF.

In DNA form, the CDR3 reads TGCAGCGTTGTTGCTGGTGGCCAAGAGACCCAGTACTTC. This gives the protein CSVVAGGQETQYF. The chain carries TRBV29-1 and TRBJ2-5; no clear D. From germline, CDR1 is SQVTM and CDR2 ANQGSEA. The V end was cut by 4 bases, the J end by 1 base, with 10 bases between. The CDR3 sequence is 13 residues long.

This clonotype was counted between two and nine times. This sequence joins TRBV20-1 and TRBJ2-3; D may be TRBD2 (6 bases). Trimming took off 6 bases at V and 2 bases at J, with 21 bases between the two ends. The germline V gene encodes CDR1 DFQATT and CDR2 SNEGSKA (reference sequence). The CDR3 consists of 16 residues. The CDR3 spells CSAPRPGDAHTDTQYF. CDR3 nucleotides: TGCAGTGCCCCGAGACCGGGGGATGCACACACAGATACGCAGTATTTT.

This clonotype has more than one count but fewer than ten. This chain uses TRBV29-1 with TRBJ2-3; D not resolved. Looked up from germline, CDR1 is SQVTM and CDR2 is ANQGSEA. Trimming stripped 5 bases from V and 2 bases from J, with 14 bases between. This CDR3 region has 14 residues. The chain's CDR3 is CSVTSRLNTDTQYF. CDR3 sequence (DNA): TGCAGCGTTACCTCGCGATTAAACACAGATACGCAGTATTTT.

This clonotype showed up just a few times. The chain couples TRBV20-1 to TRBJ2-3, with 10 nucleotides matching TRBD2. Unmatched junction bases numbered 6, after V lost 0 bases and J lost 3 bases. CDR1 is DFQATT, CDR2 SNEGSKA, per germline (reference sequence). This CDR3 is 16 amino acids long. CDR3 in DNA: TGCAGTGCTAGAGATGAGCGGGGGGGCCAGACAGATACGCAGTATTTT. It translates to CSARDERGGQTDTQYF.

This clonotype was observed a few times. The V call is TRBV25-1, the J call TRBJ1-3, with D unclear. CDR3 length: 16 amino acids. The ends were cut back, 4 bases at V and 4 bases at J, with 17 bases in the middle. In germline, CDR1 is MGHDK, CDR2 SYGVNS. CDR3 coding DNA: TGTGCCAGCAGTGCCCTATTGAGCGCAGCCGGAAACACCATATATTTT. Amino acids: CASSALLSAAGNTIYF.

The DNA of the CDR3 is TGCAGTGCTAGAGGGGACAGCTTCTATGGCTACACCTTC. Encoded protein: CSARGDSFYGYTF. J is TRBJ1-2 and V is TRBV20-1; the match to TRBD1 covers 7 bases. The germline gives CDR1 DFQATT, CDR2 SNEGSKA (reference sequence). CDR3 length: 13 amino acids. V dropped 1 base and J dropped 4; count of bases not matched to a gene: 3.